One sample yielded the 20 T cell receptor beta chains listed below, sequenced in a study of blood T cell repertoires in COVID-19. The data were produced by immunoSEQ multiplex PCR, yet TCRdb's version contains in-frame clones alone and is incomplete. The sample lists approximately 280,000 clones, approximately 90% occurring once. The sequencing input was peripheral blood. These receptors were taken from a man aged 40-49 years with acute or convalescent COVID-19.

The chain links TRBV9 to TRBJ2-1; a possible D gene is TRBD2 (5 bases). The CDR3 is 13 amino acids. Between the trimmed V and J ends, which lost 4 bases and 3 bases, there was a span of 8 bases. Germline V CDR1 and CDR2: SGDLS, YYNGEE. CDR3 bases: TGTGCCAGCAGCACCCGGGACTACAATGAGCAGTTCTTC. The encoded protein is CASSTRDYNEQFF.

The table lists this clone with a few counts. V and J are TRBV6-5 and TRBJ1-1, with 7 bases fitting TRBD1. This CDR3 spans 13 amino acids. Trimming at V came to 7 bases and at J to 10 bases, leaving 12 bases not matched to a gene. Germline V gene lookup returns CDR1 MNHEY and CDR2 SVGAGI. The chain's CDR3 is CASISLDRFVAFF. As DNA, the CDR3 is TGTGCCAGCATCTCCCTGGACAGGTTTGTAGCTTTCTTT.

This chain's CDR3 is CASSVVLAGGPNEQYF. The CDR3 DNA reads TGTGCCAGCAGTGTGGTCCTAGCGGGGGGGCCGAACGAGCAGTACTTC. This chain joins TRBV27 and TRBJ2-7; TRBD2 agrees at 12 bases. CDR1 is MNHEY, CDR2 SMNVEV, per germline (reference sequence). The CDR3 length is 16 residues. The J segment lost 5 bases and the V segment lost 5 bases, leaving 10 bases of the junction unmatched.

This rearrangement joins TRBV5-1 to TRBJ1-2; 7 positions match TRBD1. The V and J ends lost 4 bases and 5 bases, in that order; junction bases with no gene match: 8. The CDR3 spans 14 residues. Germline V CDR1 and CDR2: SGHRS, YFSETQ. The CDR3 nucleotides are TGCGCCAGCAGCCAACTCTCAGGGGGTTATGGCTACACCTTC. It yields the protein CASSQLSGGYGYTF. Filled out from reference TRBV5-1 and TRBJ1-2, the complete variable domain reads KAGVTQTPRYLIKTRGQQVTLSCSPISGHRSVSWYQQTPGQGLQFLFEYFSETQRNKGNFPGRFSGRQFSNSRSEMNVSTLELGDSALYLCASSQLSGGYGYTFGSGTRLTVV.

The rearrangement uses TRBV19 and TRBJ1-1, with D tentatively TRBD1 (6 bases). V was clipped by 8 bases and J by 4 bases, with 17 bases between them. From germline, CDR1 is LNHDA and CDR2 SQIVND (reference sequence). This CDR3 is 14 amino acids long. CDR3 coding DNA: TGTGCCAGTGGGAGACCGACAGGCCGCACTGAAGCTTTCTTT. Protein: CASGRPTGRTEAFF.

V usage is TRBV15 and J usage is TRBJ1-5; maybe TRBD1 (6 bases). The CDR3 has 16 amino acids. Trimming pared 0 bases from V and 7 bases from J, leaving 16 bases between. CDR1 and CDR2 (germline): LNHNV, YYDKDF (reference sequence). CDR3 sequence (DNA): TGTGCCACCAGCAGAGATCAACGTGGAAGGGGGCAGCCCCAGCATTTT. It translates to CATSRDQRGRGQPQHF.

The V and J genes are TRBV4-2 and TRBJ1-4; a possible D gene is TRBD1 (5 bases). The germline CDR1 and CDR2 sequences are LGHNA and YNFKEQ. Trimming stripped 1 base from V and 7 bases from J, with 13 bases between. This CDR3 contains 15 residues. The CDR3 sequence: CASSQVGGEFEKLFF. The CDR3 nucleotides are TGTGCCAGCAGCCAAGTCGGAGGGGAGTTTGAAAAACTGTTTTTT.

The chain recombines TRBV5-1 with TRBJ1-1, with D tentatively TRBD1 (6 bases). The germline CDR1 and CDR2 sequences are SGHRS and YFSETQ. CDR3 size: 13 residues. V gave up 4 bases and J gave up 6 bases, with 13 bases separating them. The CDR3 region is CASSIQGSAEAFF. The CDR3 nucleotides are TGCGCCAGCAGCATACAGGGTAGCGCTGAAGCTTTCTTT.

V gene TRBV19 combines with J gene TRBJ2-6, with D hard to call. Germline CDR1 and CDR2: LNHDA and SQIVND (reference sequence). V lost 5 bases, J lost 4 bases, and 12 bases lay in between. The CDR3 is 15 residues long. CDR3 sequence reads: CASSSRSAGANVLTF. The CDR3 DNA follows: TGTGCCAGTAGTTCCCGGAGTGCCGGGGCCAACGTCCTGACTTTC.

V is TRBV7-6 and J is TRBJ2-1, with 8 bases aligning to TRBD2. The CDR3 spans 18 residues. Germline values: CDR1 SGHVS, CDR2 FNYEAQ. The ends lost 1 base at V and 0 bases at J; junction bases unmatched: 8. The DNA of the CDR3 is TGTGCCAGCAGCTTAGACGCAGCGGGAGTCGCCTCCTACAATGAGCAGTTCTTC. Its translation: CASSLDAAGVASYNEQFF.

This chain connects TRBV11-2 to TRBJ2-1; TRBD2 matches at 9 bases. CDR1 SGHAT and CDR2 FQNNGV come from the germline V gene. Trimming took 1 base from V and 6 from J; bases not matched to a gene: 4. The CDR3 is 15 amino acids. The CDR3, as DNA: TGTGCCAGCAGCTTAGGCGCGGGGGGGCCCAATGAGCAGTTCTTC. As protein: CASSLGAGGPNEQFF.

The rearrangement joins TRBV21-1 to TRBJ2-7; no check of the table's D call, TRBD2, against the DNA was made. TRBV21-1 constitutes a pseudogene. The CDR3 contains 14 residues. CDR3 amino acids: CASSRRVKLYEQYF. CDR3 sequence (DNA): TGTGCCAGCAGCAGAAGAGTAAAGCTATACGAGCAGTACTTC.

The chain uses TRBV12-5 and TRBJ1-5; TRBD1 matches 8 bases. Germline trimming cut 0 bases from V and 5 bases from J; bases unmatched to any gene: 6. CDR1 LGHNT and CDR2 FRNRAP come from the germline V gene. CDR3 length: 16 residues. CDR3 DNA sequence: TGTGCTAGTGGTTTGGTATCAGGGGGCGGGTATCAGCCCCAGCATTTT. Protein sequence: CASGLVSGGGYQPQHF.

This sequence joins TRBV18 and TRBJ2-2; D is uncertain. The V gene's germline CDR1 is KGHSH and CDR2 LQKENI. The CDR3 is 15 amino acids. V lost 6 bases, J lost 0 bases, and 11 bases lay in between. In nucleotides, the CDR3 is TGTGCCAGCTCCCCTACCGAATCGAACACCGGGGAGCTGTTTTTT. This sequence encodes CASSPTESNTGELFF. Full variable domain (remainder filled in from reference TRBV18 and TRBJ2-2): NAGVMQNPRHLVRRRGQEARLRCSPMKGHSHVYWYRQLPEEGLKFMVYLQKENIIDESGMPKERFSAEFPKEGPSILRIQQVVRGDSAAYFCASSPTESNTGELFFGEGSRLTVL.

The rearrangement uses TRBV5-5 and TRBJ2-7; perhaps TRBD2 as D (5 bases). The CDR3 consists of 13 residues. V lost 1 base, J lost 0 bases, and 5 bases lay in between. Germline V gives CDR1 SGHKS, CDR2 YYEKEE (reference sequence). CDR3 amino acids: CASSLTSSYEQYF. Here the CDR3 DNA reads TGTGCCAGCAGCTTGACTAGCTCCTACGAGCAGTACTTC.

The chain links TRBV10-1 to TRBJ1-5, with TRBD1 identical over 10 bases. Germline V gene sequence: CDR1 WNHNN, CDR2 SYGVQD (reference sequence). This CDR3 is 14 amino acids long. The V segment lost 9 bases and the J segment 6 bases; nucleotides outside the gene matches: 8. CDR3 region: CARTGGGSTQPQHF. CDR3 coding DNA: TGCGCCAGGACAGGGGGCGGATCGACTCAGCCCCAGCATTTT.

This clone came up once. The chain uses TRBV4-1 and TRBJ2-3, with 13 bases fitting TRBD2. The CDR3 totals 17 residues. The germline gives CDR1 MGHRA, CDR2 YSYEKL. V shed 0 bases, J shed 6 bases, and the junction held 6 bases outside the gene matches. Here the CDR3 DNA reads TGCGCCAGCAGCCAAGACCGACTAGCGGGGGGCCAGGATACGCAGTATTTT. Its protein product is CASSQDRLAGGQDTQYF.

The chain combines TRBV13 with TRBJ1-4; D ambiguous. The CDR3 length is 15 residues. Trimming pared 3 bases from V and 10 bases from J, leaving 18 bases between. CDR1 and CDR2 (germline): PRHDT, FYEKMQ (reference sequence). This chain's CDR3 is CASSFGGPLSVKLFF. CDR3 in DNA: TGTGCCAGCAGCTTCGGAGGACCCCTCAGTGTAAAACTGTTTTTT. The whole variable domain, filled in from reference TRBV13 and TRBJ1-4, reads AAGVIQSPRHLIKEKRETATLKCYPIPRHDTVYWYQQGPGQDPQFLISFYEKMQSDKGSIPDRFSAQQFSDYHSELNMSSLELGDSALYFCASSFGGPLSVKLFFGSGTQLSVL.

The chain employs TRBV12-3 or TRBV12-4 and TRBJ1-1; D gene ambiguous. V lost 5 bases to trimming and J lost 8 bases, with 9 bases between them. The CDR3 has 11 residues. The CDR3, as DNA: TGTGCCAGCAGTCTATTCGGGGAAGCTTTCTTT. The encoded protein is CASSLFGEAFF.

The chain carries TRBV7-8 and TRBJ2-2, with a weak D call TRBD2 (6 bases). The CDR3 consists of 15 residues. V was trimmed by 5 bases and J by 1 base, leaving 11 bases between them. The germline CDR1 and CDR2 sequences are SGHVS and FQNEAQ. CDR3 sequence (DNA): TGTGCCAGCAGCCCCCTGCGGGGGAACACCGGGGAGCTGTTTTTT. This gives the protein CASSPLRGNTGELFF.